The following is a T cell receptor beta chain sequence with its context. This entry belongs to a study of regulatory T cells in long-lasting Graves disease. According to the study, TCR beta libraries were built with iRepertoire HTBI primers and CDR3-region Arm-PCR. TCRdb processed the multiplex PCR reads anew with MiXCR; each CDR3 protein has one entry. The repertoire holds over 200,000 distinct CDR3 sequences, with under 20% as singletons. The germline CDR1 and CDR2 sequences are LNHNV and YYDKDF (reference sequence). The CDR3 covers 16 residues. V was shortened by 0 bases and J by 5 bases, with 16 bases between the two germline ends. This sample's time point: newly diagnosed GD, antithyroid drugs for less than 3 months. Making the TCR library involved RNA that had been extracted from PBMCs. This sample also appeared in a second study, on T cells in Graves' hyperthyroidism and ophthalmopathy.

The specimen comprised peripheral blood mononuclear cells (PBMCs), sampled at new diagnosis, from a patient treated with antithyroid drugs. This TCR was sampled from a woman in her twenties or thirties with Graves disease. The gene calls are TRBV15 and TRBJ1-2; tentatively, D is TRBD1 (5 bases). The CDR3 region has the DNA TGTGCCACCAGCAGAGACAGGGTGGGTGATGGTTATGGCTACACCTTC. Protein product: CATSRDRVGDGYGYTF.